What follows describes a single T cell receptor (beta chain). At one boundary the junction diverges from the germline segment, which might be a read error. CDR1 is MDHEN and CDR2 is SYDVKM in the germline V gene. The CDR3 spans 12 residues. The data belong to a study of shared clonotypes between healthy human individuals. Each PCR replicate from the sorted subsets contained 200 to 250 ng DNA, which is roughly 33,000 T cell genomes. Clones were sequenced by immunoSEQ multiplex PCR, and TCRdb holds only the in-frame ones, with some missing. This sample has approximately 2,300,000 clones, with under 95% found just once.

This chain connects TRBV28 to TRBJ2-7; weak D call: TRBD2 (6 bases). The sample taken for sequencing was naive CD4+ T cells from PBMCs. Described subset: CD45RA+ positively selected. The receptor comes from a man aged 18 to 30 in good health. Some clones in this sample may be carry-over from other donors' samples. For the CDR3, the DNA is TGTGCCAGCAGTTTAGTGGGTAGGGACTCGGACTTC. It encodes CASSLVGRDSDF.